Below, 22 T cell receptor beta chains from the same sample are listed, as sequenced in a study of human T cells and chemical hapten exposure. This sample's time point: patch test 2, 6 weeks after DPC sensitization. Described treatment: therapeutic diphenylcyclopropenone sensitization with weekly scalp DPC. TCRdb reprocessed the RACE reads via MiXCR and lists one record per CDR3 protein. The sample consists of tens of thousands of distinct CDR3 sequences, approximately 10% of them appearing once. The sample here was whole blood, taken in connection with sensitization to the hapten diphenylcyclopropenone (DPC). These receptors all stem from a young man with alopecia areata. Some clones in this sample may be carry-over from other donors' samples.

The rearrangement links TRBV20-1 to TRBJ2-7; TRBD1 agrees at 7 bases. Germline trimming cut 2 bases from V and 0 bases from J; bases unmatched to any gene: 4. The CDR3 is 14 amino acids. Germline CDR1 DFQATT, CDR2 SNEGSKA (reference sequence). The CDR3 DNA follows: TGCAGTGCTAGATCAGACAGGGCCTCCTACGAGCAGTACGTC. It specifies CSARSDRASYEQYV.

This clonotype was detected many times. The rearrangement joins TRBV7-2 to TRBJ2-3; a weak D match, TRBD2 (6 bases). CDR3 length: 16 amino acids. Trimming stripped 5 bases from V and 2 bases from J, with 17 bases between. The V gene's germline CDR1 is SGHTA and CDR2 FQGNSA. The CDR3 sequence: CASSPGGVLYTDTQYF. The CDR3 DNA reads TGTGCCAGCAGCCCCGGGGGAGTCCTATACACAGATACGCAGTATTTT.

The chain carries TRBV9 and TRBJ2-1; TRBD1 is a possible D gene (6 bases). V dropped 0 bases and J dropped 6 bases, with 16 bases sitting between them. The germline CDR1 and CDR2 sequences are SGDLS and YYNGEE. CDR3 length: 16 amino acids. CDR3 sequence: CASSVGLGAKGNEQFF. The CDR3 nucleotides are TGTGCCAGCAGCGTAGGTCTGGGGGCGAAGGGCAATGAGCAGTTCTTC.

A word on this clonotype: A read error may explain this, as a much larger clone is one base away. The chain is built from TRBV7-6 and TRBJ1-1; TRBD1 is a possible D gene (5 bases). Germline V gene data show CDR1 as SGHVS and CDR2 as FNYEAQ. This CDR3 spans 16 amino acids. As DNA, the CDR3 is TGTGCCAGCAGCCGCGTGACGGGGCTCGTCAACACTGAAGCTTTTTTT. Protein product: CASSRVTGLVNTEAFF.

J is TRBJ2-7 and V is TRBV28, with TRBD1 matching over 11 bases. Germline CDR1 is MDHEN and CDR2 is SYDVKM. Unmatched junction bases numbered 1, after V lost 3 bases and J lost 6 bases. The CDR3 sequence is 13 residues long. CDR3 in DNA: TGTGCCAGCAGTTTTGGGACAGGGGGCGAGCAGTACTTC. Residues: CASSFGTGGEQYF.

The rearrangement uses TRBV6-1 and TRBJ1-1; possibly TRBD1 for D (6 bases). The CDR3 spans 14 residues. V gave up 2 bases and J gave up 5 bases, with 12 bases separating them. CDR1 is MNHNS, CDR2 SASEGT, per germline. Here the CDR3 reads CASSEYVGGTEAFF. The CDR3 DNA reads as TGTGCCAGCAGTGAATATGTAGGGGGAACTGAAGCTTTCTTT.

This clonotype has only a few counts. The chain combines TRBV29-1 with TRBJ1-2; 9 bases line up with TRBD1. Germline V gives CDR1 SQVTM, CDR2 ANQGSEA. J lost 3 bases, V lost 7 bases, and 6 bases had no gene match. This CDR3 spans 13 amino acids. The CDR3 is CSGETGGYYGYTF. The CDR3 DNA is TGCAGCGGCGAGACAGGGGGGTACTATGGCTACACCTTC.

A note on this clonotype: A much more abundant neighbour one base away suggests this may be a read error. This sequence joins TRBV12-3 or TRBV12-4 and TRBJ1-2; no definite D call. Trimming removed 2 bases at V and 0 bases at J, with 13 bases between. There are 16 residues in the CDR3. CDR3 amino acids: CASSLRSAEPNYGYTF. The DNA for the CDR3 is TGTGCCAGCAGTTTAAGATCAGCAGAGCCTAACTATGGCTACACCTTC.

This clonotype was counted ten times or more. This chain connects TRBV15 to TRBJ2-4; D not resolved. Germline CDR1 is LNHNV and CDR2 is YYDKDF (reference sequence). The V gene lost 1 base and the J gene lost 3 bases, with 13 bases spanning the gap. This CDR3 is built from 16 residues. The DNA of the CDR3 is TGTGCCACCAGCAGAGGTCAAGGAATCGGCAAAAACATTCAGTACTTC. Its translation is CATSRGQGIGKNIQYF.

This clonotype was recorded many times. The rearrangement uses TRBV2 and TRBJ1-1; D is unclear. The CDR3 consists of 15 residues. Germline CDR1 reads SNHLY; CDR2 reads FYNNEI. V lost 0 bases and J lost 4, with 12 bases in between. The CDR3 here is CASSEAPGRATEAFF. The CDR3, as DNA: TGTGCCAGCAGTGAAGCCCCTGGGAGGGCCACTGAAGCTTTCTTT.

A few counts support this clonotype. This rearrangement joins TRBV4-3 to TRBJ2-1; TRBD2 is a possible D gene (5 bases). Germline V gene sequence: CDR1 LGHNA, CDR2 YSLEER. This CDR3 contains 14 residues. Trimming shortened V by 3 bases and J by 8 bases, and 14 bases separated the two germline ends. DNA for the CDR3: TGCGCCAGCAGCCATGGACTCCTAGGCGATGAGCAGTTCTTC. It is translated as CASSHGLLGDEQFF.

This clonotype was detected ten times or more. The rearrangement joins TRBV6-5 to TRBJ1-5; D is possibly TRBD1 (5 bases). This CDR3 spans 18 amino acids. CDR1 and CDR2 from the germline V gene are MNHEY and SVGAGI. With 0 bases removed from V and 0 bases from J, the gap between germline ends came to 15 bases. CDR3 sequence: CASSYSWAGKYSNQPQHF. CDR3 DNA: TGTGCCAGCAGTTACTCTTGGGCAGGGAAGTATAGCAATCAGCCCCAGCATTTT.

This clonotype has just a few counts. This sequence joins TRBV6-6 and TRBJ1-1; D unclear. V lost 7 bases and J lost 0, with 9 bases in between. The CDR3 is 13 amino acids. CDR1 and CDR2 (germline): MNHNY, SVGAGI (reference sequence). Here the CDR3 reads CASNGRMNTEAFF. In DNA form, the CDR3 reads TGTGCCAGCAATGGCAGAATGAACACTGAAGCTTTCTTT.

The chain joins TRBV3-1 to TRBJ2-7; possible D gene TRBD2, 6 bases. The V gene's germline CDR1 is LGHDT and CDR2 YNNKEL (reference sequence). V gave up 4 bases and J gave up 5 bases, with 6 bases separating them. The CDR3 length is 11 residues. CDR3 protein: CASSRGDEQYF. The CDR3 nucleotides read TGTGCCAGCAGCCGGGGGGACGAGCAGTACTTC.

This clonotype was seen many times. This chain uses TRBV7-9 with TRBJ2-5, with D perhaps matching TRBD2 (5 bases). V was pared by 3 bases and J by 7 bases, with 6 bases between. The CDR3 contains 11 residues. Germline CDR1 and CDR2: SEHNR and FQNEAQ (reference sequence). CDR3: CASSFGGTQYF. CDR3 DNA sequence: TGTGCCAGCAGCTTTGGAGGGACCCAGTACTTC. The complete variable domain, with remaining parts taken from reference TRBV7-9 and TRBJ2-5, reads DTGVSQNPRHKITKRGQNVTFRCDPISEHNRLYWYRQTLGQGPEFLTYFQNEAQLEKSRLLSDRFSAERPKGSFSTLEIQRTEQGDSAMYLCASSFGGTQYFGPGTRLLVL.

The genes are TRBV4-3 and TRBJ1-1, with D unclear. The CDR3 is 17 residues long. The V end was cut by 7 bases, the J end by 2 bases, with 23 bases between. CDR1 is LGHNA and CDR2 is YSLEER in the germline V gene. The CDR3 DNA is TGCGCCAGCACCAAAACAGCGGCCCGAAACTTTAACACTGAAGCTTTCTTT. The encoded protein is CASTKTAARNFNTEAFF.

This clonotype was seen more than once but under ten times. J is TRBJ2-1 and V is TRBV11-2; a weak D match, TRBD2 (7 bases). The CDR3 totals 17 residues. Germline V lookup: CDR1 SGHAT, CDR2 FQNNGV. The V gene lost 3 bases and the J gene lost 7 bases, with 22 bases spanning the gap. Here the CDR3 DNA reads TGTGCCAGCAGCTTTTCATTTCGGGGGGCCGGTCCAAATGAGCAGTTCTTC. Translation: CASSFSFRGAGPNEQFF.

The chain combines TRBV18 with TRBJ2-3, with D perhaps TRBD2 (7 bases). Per germline, CDR1 KGHSH and CDR2 LQKENI. V was trimmed by 0 bases and J by 5 bases, leaving 12 bases between them. CDR3 length: 15 residues. The CDR3 DNA reads TGTGCCAGCTCACCACCGGGGGGGCCAAGAGATACGCAGTATTTT. Amino acid sequence: CASSPPGGPRDTQYF. Variable domain in full (rest from reference TRBV18 and TRBJ2-3): NAGVMQNPRHLVRRRGQEARLRCSPMKGHSHVYWYRQLPEEGLKFMVYLQKENIIDESGMPKERFSAEFPKEGPSILRIQQVVRGDSAAYFCASSPPGGPRDTQYFGPGTRLTVL.

The rearrangement links TRBV7-3 to TRBJ2-2, with D unresolved. The germline V gene encodes CDR1 SGHTA and CDR2 FQGTGA. V was cut by 6 bases and J by 2 bases, with 13 bases left in between. The CDR3 loop spans 15 amino acids. The CDR3 coding sequence is TGTGCCAGCAGTATAGAGGCCCAAAACACCGGGGAGCTGTTTTTT. Amino acid sequence: CASSIEAQNTGELFF.

This clonotype was seen at least ten times. The chain recombines TRBV29-1 with TRBJ2-3; no firm D call. The CDR3 extends over 18 amino acids. The germline V and J ends were trimmed by 6 bases and 1 base, with 26 bases remaining between them. Germline V gene lookup returns CDR1 SQVTM and CDR2 ANQGSEA. The CDR3 DNA reads as TGCAGCGTCGCACACACCATACTTATACTATCGGGCACAGATACGCAGTATTTT. Amino acid sequence: CSVAHTILILSGTDTQYF.

The sample holds one count of this clonotype. The V and J genes are TRBV10-1 and TRBJ1-1; TRBD1 is a possible D gene (6 bases). The germline CDR1 and CDR2 sequences are WNHNN and SYGVQD (reference sequence). The CDR3 spans 13 residues. V was pared by 1 base and J by 5 bases, with 8 bases between. The CDR3 coding sequence is TGCGCCAGCAGTGAGTACAGGGAGACTGAAGCTTTCTTT. It is translated as CASSEYRETEAFF.

The rearrangement links TRBV11-2 to TRBJ2-7; 7 bases align to TRBD1. The CDR3 length is 16 residues. Trimming at V came to 5 bases and at J to 10 bases, leaving 20 bases not matched to a gene. The germline V gene encodes CDR1 SGHAT and CDR2 FQNNGV. Here the CDR3 reads CASSLRREQGSAEQYF. DNA of the CDR3: TGTGCCAGCAGCCTCAGACGAGAACAGGGGTCGGCGGAACAGTACTTC.